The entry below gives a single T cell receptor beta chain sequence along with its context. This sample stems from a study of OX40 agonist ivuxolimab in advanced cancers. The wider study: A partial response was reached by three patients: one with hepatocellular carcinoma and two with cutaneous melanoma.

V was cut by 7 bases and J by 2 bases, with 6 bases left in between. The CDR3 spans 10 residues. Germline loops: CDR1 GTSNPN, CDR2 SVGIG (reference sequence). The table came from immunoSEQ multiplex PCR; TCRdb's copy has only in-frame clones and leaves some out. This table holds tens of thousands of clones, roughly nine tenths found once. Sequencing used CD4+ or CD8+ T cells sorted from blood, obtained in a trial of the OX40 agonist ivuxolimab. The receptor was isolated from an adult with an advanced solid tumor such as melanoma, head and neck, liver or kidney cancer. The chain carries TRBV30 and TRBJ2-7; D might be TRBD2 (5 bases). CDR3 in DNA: TGTGCCTCCGGGGCCTACGAGCAGTACTTC. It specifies CASGAYEQYF. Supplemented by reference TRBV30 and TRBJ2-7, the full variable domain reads SQTIHQWPATLVQPVGSPLSLECTVEGTSNPNLYWYRQAAGRGLQLLFYSVGIGQISSEVPQNLSASRPQDRQFILSSKKLLLSDSGFYLCASGAYEQYFGPGTRLTVT.